This record covers a single TCR beta chain. Its cognate antigen is unknown. It was at deep level that the assay was run. Clones were sequenced by immunoSEQ multiplex PCR, and TCRdb holds only the in-frame ones, with some missing. The repertoire consists of about 2 million clones, with over 85% occurring once and the leading ten covering 1% to 1.5%. These data are taken from a study of shared clonotypes between healthy human individuals. Study observations and caveats: Larger estimated richness was generally recorded for naive subsets relative to memory subsets. Only blood samples were collected, and tissue repertoires likely differ.

Naive CD8 isolation took CD45RO-negative cells positively selected for CCR7 and excluded terminally differentiated effector memory CD45RA+ cells. CDR1 KGHSH and CDR2 LQKENI come from the germline V gene. The CDR3 covers 15 residues. Losses at the gene ends were 0 bases for V and 6 bases for J; bases not matched to a gene: 6. Input material: naive CD8+ T cells sorted from blood. The origin of this receptor is a man aged 18 to 29 in good health. The chain uses TRBV18 and TRBJ2-3; 7 bases fit TRBD1. The CDR3 DNA reads as TGTGCCAGCTCACCACCGTTTTCAGGGGGTGATACGCAGTATTTT. It codes for CASSPPFSGGDTQYF.